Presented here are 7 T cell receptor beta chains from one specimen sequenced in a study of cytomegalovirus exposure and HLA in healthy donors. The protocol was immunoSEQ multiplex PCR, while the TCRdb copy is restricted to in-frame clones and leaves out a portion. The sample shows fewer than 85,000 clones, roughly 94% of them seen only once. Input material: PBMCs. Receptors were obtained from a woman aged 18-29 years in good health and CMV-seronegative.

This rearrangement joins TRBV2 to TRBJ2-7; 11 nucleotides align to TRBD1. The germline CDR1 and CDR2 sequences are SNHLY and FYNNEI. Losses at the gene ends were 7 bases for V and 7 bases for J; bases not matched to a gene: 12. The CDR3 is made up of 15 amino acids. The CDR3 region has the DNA TGTGCCAGCACCTTGGACAGGGGGCCGGTCGAGGAGCAGTACTTC. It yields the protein CASTLDRGPVEEQYF.

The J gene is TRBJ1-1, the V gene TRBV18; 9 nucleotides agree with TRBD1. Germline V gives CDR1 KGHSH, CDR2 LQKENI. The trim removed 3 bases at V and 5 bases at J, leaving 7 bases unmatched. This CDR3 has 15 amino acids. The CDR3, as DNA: TGTGCCAGCTCACCTCGACAGGGGGATAATACTGAAGCTTTCTTT. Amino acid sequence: CASSPRQGDNTEAFF.

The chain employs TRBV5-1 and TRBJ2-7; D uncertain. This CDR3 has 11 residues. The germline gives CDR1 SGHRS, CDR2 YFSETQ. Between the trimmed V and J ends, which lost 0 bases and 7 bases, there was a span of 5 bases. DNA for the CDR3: TGCGCCAGCAGCTTGGATGTAGAGCAGTACTTC. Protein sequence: CASSLDVEQYF.

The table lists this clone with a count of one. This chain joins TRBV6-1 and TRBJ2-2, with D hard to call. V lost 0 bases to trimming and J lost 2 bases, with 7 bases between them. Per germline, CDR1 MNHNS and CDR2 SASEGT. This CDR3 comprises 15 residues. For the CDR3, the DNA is TGTGCCAGCAGTGAAGCGCGAGGTAACACCGGGGAGCTGTTTTTT. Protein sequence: CASSEARGNTGELFF.

This chain's CDR3 is CASKGQRVDTQYF. The CDR3, as DNA: TGTGCCAGCAAAGGACAGAGAGTAGATACGCAGTATTTT. This chain links TRBV6-5 with TRBJ2-3, with a tentative D call TRBD1 (6 bases). CDR1 MNHEY and CDR2 SVGAGI come from the germline V gene. With 7 bases removed from V and 5 bases from J, the gap between germline ends came to 13 bases. This CDR3 is 13 amino acids long.

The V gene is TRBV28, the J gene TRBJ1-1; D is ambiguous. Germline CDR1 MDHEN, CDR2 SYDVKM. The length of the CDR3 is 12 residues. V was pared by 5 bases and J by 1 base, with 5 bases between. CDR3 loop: CASSPWNTEAFF. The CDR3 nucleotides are TGTGCCAGCAGTCCTTGGAACACTGAAGCTTTCTTT.

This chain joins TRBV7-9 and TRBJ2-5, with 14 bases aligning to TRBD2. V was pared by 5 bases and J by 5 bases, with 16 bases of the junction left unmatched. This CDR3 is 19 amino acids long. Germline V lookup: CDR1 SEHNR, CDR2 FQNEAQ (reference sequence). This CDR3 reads CASSVGGTSGGTSGETQYF. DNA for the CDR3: TGTGCCAGCAGCGTAGGCGGGACTAGCGGGGGCACCTCGGGGGAGACCCAGTACTTC.